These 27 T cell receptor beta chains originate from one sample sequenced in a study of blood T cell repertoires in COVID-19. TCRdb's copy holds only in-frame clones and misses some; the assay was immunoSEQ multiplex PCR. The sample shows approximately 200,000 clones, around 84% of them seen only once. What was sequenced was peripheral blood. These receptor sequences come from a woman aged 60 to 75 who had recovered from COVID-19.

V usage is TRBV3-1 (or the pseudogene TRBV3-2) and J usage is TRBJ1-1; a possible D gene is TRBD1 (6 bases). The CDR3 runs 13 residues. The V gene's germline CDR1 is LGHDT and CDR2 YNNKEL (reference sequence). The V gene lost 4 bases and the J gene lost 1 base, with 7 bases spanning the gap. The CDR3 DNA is TGTGCCAGCAGCCGAGGGGGGAACACTGAAGCTTTCTTT. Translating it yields CASSRGGNTEAFF.

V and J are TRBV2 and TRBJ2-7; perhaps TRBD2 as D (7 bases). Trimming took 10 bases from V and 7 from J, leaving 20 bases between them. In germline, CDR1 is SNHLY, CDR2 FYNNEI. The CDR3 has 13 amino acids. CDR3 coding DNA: TGTGCCACGCTGGGTCGGGGGGCGTATGAGCAGTACTTC. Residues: CATLGRGAYEQYF.

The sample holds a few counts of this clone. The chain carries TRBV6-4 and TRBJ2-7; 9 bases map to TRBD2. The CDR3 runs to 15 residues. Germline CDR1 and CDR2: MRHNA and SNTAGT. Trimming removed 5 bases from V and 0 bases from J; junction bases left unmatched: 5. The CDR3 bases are TGTGCCAGCAGTCTTTATAGCGGGGGCTCCTACGAGCAGTACTTC. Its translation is CASSLYSGGSYEQYF.

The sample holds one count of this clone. CDR3 DNA sequence: TGTGCCAGCAGTGGACTAGCGGGGGGGCCCAACACCGGGGAGCTGTTTTTT. Protein: CASSGLAGGPNTGELFF. The chain carries TRBV6-2 or TRBV6-3 and TRBJ2-2; TRBD2 aligns across 15 bases. V gave up 5 bases and J gave up 2 bases; unmatched junction bases: 3. In germline, CDR1 is MNHEY, CDR2 SVGEGT. This CDR3 has 17 residues.

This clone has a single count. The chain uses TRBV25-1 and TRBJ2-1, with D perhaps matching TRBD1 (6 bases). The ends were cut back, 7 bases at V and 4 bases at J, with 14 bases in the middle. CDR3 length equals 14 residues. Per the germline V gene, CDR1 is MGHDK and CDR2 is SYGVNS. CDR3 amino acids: CASIAPGAYNEQFF. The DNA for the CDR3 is TGTGCCAGCATAGCCCCAGGGGCTTACAATGAGCAGTTCTTC.

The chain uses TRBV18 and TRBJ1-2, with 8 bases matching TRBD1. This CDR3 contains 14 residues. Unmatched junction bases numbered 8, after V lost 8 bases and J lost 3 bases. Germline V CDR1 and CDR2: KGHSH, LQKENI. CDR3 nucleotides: TGTGCCAGCGCCGGACAGGGCCTCGACTATGGCTACACCTTC. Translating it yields CASAGQGLDYGYTF. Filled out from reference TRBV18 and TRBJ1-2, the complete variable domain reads NAGVMQNPRHLVRRRGQEARLRCSPMKGHSHVYWYRQLPEEGLKFMVYLQKENIIDESGMPKERFSAEFPKEGPSILRIQQVVRGDSAAYFCASAGQGLDYGYTFGSGTRLTVV.

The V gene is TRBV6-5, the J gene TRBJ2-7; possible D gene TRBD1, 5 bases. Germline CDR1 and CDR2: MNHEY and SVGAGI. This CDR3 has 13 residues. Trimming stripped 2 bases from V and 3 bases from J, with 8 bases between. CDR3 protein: CASSYDSFYEQYF. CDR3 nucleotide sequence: TGTGCCAGCAGTTACGACAGTTTCTACGAGCAGTACTTC.

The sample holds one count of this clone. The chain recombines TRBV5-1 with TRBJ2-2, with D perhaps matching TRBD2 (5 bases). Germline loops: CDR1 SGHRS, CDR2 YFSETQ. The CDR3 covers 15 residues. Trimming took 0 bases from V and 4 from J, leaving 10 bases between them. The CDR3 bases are TGCGCCAGCAGCTTGGAGATAGCGTCCACCGGGGAGCTGTTTTTT. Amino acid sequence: CASSLEIASTGELFF. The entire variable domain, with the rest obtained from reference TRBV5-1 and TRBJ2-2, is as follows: KAGVTQTPRYLIKTRGQQVTLSCSPISGHRSVSWYQQTPGQGLQFLFEYFSETQRNKGNFPGRFSGRQFSNSRSEMNVSTLELGDSALYLCASSLEIASTGELFFGEGSRLTVL.

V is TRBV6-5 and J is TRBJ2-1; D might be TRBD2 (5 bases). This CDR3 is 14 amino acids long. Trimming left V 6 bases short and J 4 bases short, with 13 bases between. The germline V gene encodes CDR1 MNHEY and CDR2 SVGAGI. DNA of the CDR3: TGTGCCAGCAGCACCACCGGGGAGTACAATGAGCAGTTCTTC. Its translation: CASSTTGEYNEQFF.

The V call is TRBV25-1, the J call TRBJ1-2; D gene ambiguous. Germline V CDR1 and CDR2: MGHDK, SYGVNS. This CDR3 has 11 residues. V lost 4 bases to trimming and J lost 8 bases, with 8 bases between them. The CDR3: CASSVREGYTF. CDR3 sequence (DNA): TGTGCCAGCAGTGTAAGGGAGGGCTACACCTTC.

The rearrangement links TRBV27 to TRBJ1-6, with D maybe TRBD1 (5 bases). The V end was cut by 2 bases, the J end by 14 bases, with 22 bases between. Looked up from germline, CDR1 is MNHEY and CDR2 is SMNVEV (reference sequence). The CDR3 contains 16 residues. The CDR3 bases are TGTGCCAGCAGTTTAGGAGCGGGCCCTGGGGCTTTCACCCTCCACTTT. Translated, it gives CASSLGAGPGAFTLHF.

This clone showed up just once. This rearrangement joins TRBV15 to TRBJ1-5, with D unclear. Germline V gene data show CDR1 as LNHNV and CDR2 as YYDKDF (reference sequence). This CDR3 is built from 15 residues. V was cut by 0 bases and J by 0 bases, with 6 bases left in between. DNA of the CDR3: TGTGCCACCAGCAGAGACCTAAATAGCAATCAGCCCCAGCATTTT. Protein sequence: CATSRDLNSNQPQHF.

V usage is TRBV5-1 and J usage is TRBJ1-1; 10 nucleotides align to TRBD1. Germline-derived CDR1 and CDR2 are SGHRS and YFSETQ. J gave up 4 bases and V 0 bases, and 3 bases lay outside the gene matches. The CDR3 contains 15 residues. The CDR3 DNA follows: TGCGCCAGCAGCTTGGCGGGACAGGGGTCCACTGAAGCTTTCTTT. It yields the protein CASSLAGQGSTEAFF. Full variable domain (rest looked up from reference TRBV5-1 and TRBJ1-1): KAGVTQTPRYLIKTRGQQVTLSCSPISGHRSVSWYQQTPGQGLQFLFEYFSETQRNKGNFPGRFSGRQFSNSRSEMNVSTLELGDSALYLCASSLAGQGSTEAFFGQGTRLTVV.

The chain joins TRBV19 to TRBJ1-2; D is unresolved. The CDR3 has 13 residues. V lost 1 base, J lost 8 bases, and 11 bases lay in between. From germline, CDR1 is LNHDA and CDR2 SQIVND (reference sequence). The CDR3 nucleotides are TGTGCCAGTAGTATAGTCCGAGGGCACGGCTACACCTTC. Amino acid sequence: CASSIVRGHGYTF.

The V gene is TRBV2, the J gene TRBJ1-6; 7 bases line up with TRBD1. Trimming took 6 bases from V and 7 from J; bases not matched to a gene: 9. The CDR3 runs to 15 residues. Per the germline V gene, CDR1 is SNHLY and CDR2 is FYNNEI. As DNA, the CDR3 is TGTGCCAGCAGAAAGGGGACAGAAGAAAATTCACCCCTCCACTTT. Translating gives CASRKGTEENSPLHF.

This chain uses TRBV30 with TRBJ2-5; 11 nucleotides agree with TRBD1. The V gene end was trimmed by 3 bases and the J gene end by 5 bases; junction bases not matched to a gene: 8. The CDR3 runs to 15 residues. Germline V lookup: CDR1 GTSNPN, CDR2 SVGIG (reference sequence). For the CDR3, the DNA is TGTGCCTGGAGCTTGGGACAGGGGGATGGGGAGACCCAGTACTTC. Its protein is CAWSLGQGDGETQYF.

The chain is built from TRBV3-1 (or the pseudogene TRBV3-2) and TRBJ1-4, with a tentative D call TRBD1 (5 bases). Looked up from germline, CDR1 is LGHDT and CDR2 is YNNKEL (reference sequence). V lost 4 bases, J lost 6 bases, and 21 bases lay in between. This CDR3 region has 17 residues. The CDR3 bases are TGTGCCAGCAGCCCCCCCCGTGGCAGGGCCCGGGATGAAAAACTGTTTTTT. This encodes CASSPPRGRARDEKLFF.

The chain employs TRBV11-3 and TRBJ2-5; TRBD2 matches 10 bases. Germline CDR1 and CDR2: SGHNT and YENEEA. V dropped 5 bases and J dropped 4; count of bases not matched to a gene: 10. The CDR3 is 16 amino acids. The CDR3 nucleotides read TGTGCCAGCAGCCGTGAGCGGGGGGGGCCTGGAGAGACCCAGTACTTC. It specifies CASSRERGGPGETQYF.

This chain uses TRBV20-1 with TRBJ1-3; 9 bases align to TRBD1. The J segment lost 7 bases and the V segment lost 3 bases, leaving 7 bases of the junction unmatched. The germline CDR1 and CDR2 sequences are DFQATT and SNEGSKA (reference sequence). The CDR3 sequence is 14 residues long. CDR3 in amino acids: CSASRDRAANTIYF. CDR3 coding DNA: TGCAGTGCTAGTAGGGACAGGGCAGCGAACACCATATATTTT.

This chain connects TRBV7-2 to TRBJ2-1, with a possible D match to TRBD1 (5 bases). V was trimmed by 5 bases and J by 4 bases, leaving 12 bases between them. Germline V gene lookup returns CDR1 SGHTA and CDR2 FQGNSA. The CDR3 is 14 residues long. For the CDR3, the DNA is TGTGCCAGCAGCCCCCAGACAGTTTACAATGAGCAGTTCTTC. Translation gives CASSPQTVYNEQFF.

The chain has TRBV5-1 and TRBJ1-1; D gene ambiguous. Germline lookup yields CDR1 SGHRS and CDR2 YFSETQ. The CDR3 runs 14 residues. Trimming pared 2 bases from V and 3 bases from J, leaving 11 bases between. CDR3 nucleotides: TGCGCCAGCAGCTTTGGAGAAGCCTACACTGAAGCTTTCTTT. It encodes CASSFGEAYTEAFF.

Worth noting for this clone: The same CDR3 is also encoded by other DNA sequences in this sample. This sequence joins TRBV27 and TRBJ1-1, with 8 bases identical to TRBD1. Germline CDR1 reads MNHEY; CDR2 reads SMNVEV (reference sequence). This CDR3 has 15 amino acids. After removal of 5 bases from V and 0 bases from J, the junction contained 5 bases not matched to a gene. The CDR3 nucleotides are TGTGCCAGCAGTCTGGAGGACAGGGTGAACACTGAAGCTTTCTTT. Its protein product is CASSLEDRVNTEAFF.

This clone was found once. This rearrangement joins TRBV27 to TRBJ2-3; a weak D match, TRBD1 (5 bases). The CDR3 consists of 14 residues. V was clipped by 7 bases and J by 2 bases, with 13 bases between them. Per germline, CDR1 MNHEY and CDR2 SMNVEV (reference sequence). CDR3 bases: TGTGCCAGCAAAATTTTCAGGGACACAGATACGCAGTATTTT. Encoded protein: CASKIFRDTDTQYF.

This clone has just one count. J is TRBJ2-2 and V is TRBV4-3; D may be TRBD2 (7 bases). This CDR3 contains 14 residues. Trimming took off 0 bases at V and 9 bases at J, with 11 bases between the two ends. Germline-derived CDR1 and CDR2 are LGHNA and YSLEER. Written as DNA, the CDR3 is TGCGCCAGCAGCCAAGATGTGGGGGGGCGGGAGCTGTTTTTT. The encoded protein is CASSQDVGGRELFF.

This CDR3 reads CASSDSRGGSNEQFF. CDR3 sequence (DNA): TGTGCCAGCAGTGACTCGCGCGGGGGGTCCAATGAGCAGTTCTTC. V is TRBV6-4 and J is TRBJ2-1; 8 nucleotides line up with TRBD2. Germline V gene data show CDR1 as MRHNA and CDR2 as SNTAGT. J gave up 6 bases and V 0 bases, and 4 bases lay outside the gene matches. The CDR3 sequence is 15 residues long.

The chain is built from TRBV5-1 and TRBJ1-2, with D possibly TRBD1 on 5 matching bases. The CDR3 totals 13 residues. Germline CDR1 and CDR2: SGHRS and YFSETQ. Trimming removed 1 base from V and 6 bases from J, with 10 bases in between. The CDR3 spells CASSLQGLDGYTF. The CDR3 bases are TGCGCCAGCAGCTTGCAGGGATTGGATGGCTACACCTTC.

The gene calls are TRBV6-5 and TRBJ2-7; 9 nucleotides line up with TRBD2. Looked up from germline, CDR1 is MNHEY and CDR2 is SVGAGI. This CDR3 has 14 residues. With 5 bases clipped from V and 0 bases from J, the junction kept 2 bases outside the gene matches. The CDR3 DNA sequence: TGTGCCAGCAGTCTTAGCGGGGGCTCCTACGAGCAGTACTTC. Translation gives CASSLSGGSYEQYF.